This T cell receptor (beta chain) is drawn from a study of blood T cell repertoires in COVID-19. Study-level background: Acute-phase and convalescent COVID-19 samples originated in the United States, Italy and Spain. PBMCs, B-cell-depleted T cells, or T cells provided the cDNA or gDNA that made up the material.

The germline V gene encodes CDR1 LNHNV and CDR2 YYDKDF (reference sequence). This CDR3 has 14 residues. Deletions cut 0 bases from V and 7 bases from J, with 11 bases between. Original processing methods: Researchers report that nucleated cell counts were estimated from reference gene primer amplification. Repertoires were generated with immunoSEQ multiplex PCR, while TCRdb's copy carries only in-frame clones and drops some. The V and J calls and clone size are taken from that table; D and trimming were inferred from the DNA. The sample contains just over 7,500 clones, around 79% of which appear only once.

This TCR was recovered from a human donor in a cohort sampled during active COVID-19. This chain connects TRBV15 to TRBJ2-3; tentatively, D is TRBD1 (6 bases). Sequencing was done on a sample of peripheral blood. DNA of the CDR3: TGTGCCACCAGCAGAGATAGAGGGGGATATACGCAGTATTTT. The encoded protein is CATSRDRGGYTQYF.